A selection of T cell receptor beta chains follows, all from one sample in a study of T cells in Graves' hyperthyroidism and ophthalmopathy. TCRdb independently ran MiXCR on the multiplex PCR reads; one entry per CDR3 protein. The table shows a few hundred thousand distinct CDR3 sequences, with under 20% occurring only once. The sequencing input was blood. The source of these receptors is a man in his late teens or twenties with Graves' ophthalmopathy. Each CDR3 is given with its conserved first and last residue. The order of the fields is D gene, J gene, V gene, clone size, CDR3 protein, CDR3 DNA. The D gene is left open where the match is weak. Rows may omit the clone size; those that give it use once, few, many or a size class.

>TRBD1|TRBJ1-5|TRBV19|.
CASTQRTGGDQPQHF
TGTGCCAGTACCCAACGGACAGGGGGCGATCAGCCCCAGCATTTT
>.|TRBJ2-7|TRBV6-1|many
CASDIAYEQYF
TGTGCCAGCGATATCGCCTACGAGCAGTACTTC
>.|TRBJ1-5|TRBV12-3/TRBV12-4|many
CASSLFSTEGNQPQHF
TGTGCCAGCAGTTTATTCTCAACAGAAGGCAATCAGCCCCAGCATTTT
>.|TRBJ1-2|TRBV28|.
CASSLWTDLYGYTF
TGTGCCAGCAGTTTATGGACGGATCTATATGGCTACACCTTC
>.|TRBJ1-1|TRBV3-1|.
CASHGGAPNTEAFF
TGTGCCAGCCACGGTGGGGCCCCGAACACTGAAGCTTTCTTT
>.|TRBJ2-1|TRBV9|.
CARGASGASNEQFF
TGTGCCAGGGGGGCCAGCGGGGCCTCCAATGAGCAGTTCTTC
>TRBD1|TRBJ2-7|TRBV7-3|once
CASSRDRGHNEKYF
TGTGCCAGCAGCCGGGACAGGGGGCACAACGAGAAGTACTTC
>.|TRBJ1-2|TRBV24-1|many
CATSDSGPTNYGYTF
TGTGCCACCAGTGATTCGGGACCGACAAACTATGGCTACACCTTC
>.|TRBJ2-2|TRBV29-1|.
CSVVVREAGELFF
TGCAGCGTTGTGGTCAGGGAGGCCGGGGAGCTGTTTTTT
>.|TRBJ2-2|TRBV20-1|many
CSARPLGARTGELFF
TGCAGTGCCAGACCCCTAGGGGCACGCACCGGGGAGCTGTTTTTT
>.|TRBJ1-1|TRBV7-9|many
CASSFVFEGDTEAFF
TGTGCCAGCAGTTTTGTCTTCGAAGGCGACACTGAAGCTTTCTTT